The 22 T cell receptor beta chains below were found in one sample sequenced in a study of CD8+CD57+ T cells in acquired aplastic anemia. Investigators profiled TCR beta VDJ and CDR3 from genomic DNA template. One entry per CDR3 protein results from TCRdb running MiXCR on the reads. The repertoire consists of a few hundred thousand distinct CDR3 sequences, with roughly 82% occurring once and the leading ten covering about 41%. CD8+CD57+ cell expansion had been shown by flow cytometry in patients chosen for sequencing. The specimen was sorted CD4+, CD8+, or CD8+CD57+ T cells (not recorded which) from PBMCs. These receptors were obtained from a human donor with aplastic anemia.

This clonotype occurred a few times. One end of the junction is discordant with germline, which a read error may explain. The V gene is TRBV15, the J gene TRBJ2-6; 7 bases map to TRBD2. Per the germline V gene, CDR1 is LNHNV and CDR2 is YYDKDF (reference sequence). The length of the CDR3 is 17 residues. In DNA, the CDR3 is TGTGCCAGCAGCGTAGGGAGGGTCCCCTCTGGGGCCAACGTCCTGACGTTC. This gives the protein CASSVGRVPSGANVLTF.

In the case of this clonotype: It may be a read error: a sequence one base away is much more abundant. No DNA is shown, since the ends of the CDR3 on it are uncertain; the CDR3 is the one TCRdb lists. The chain links TRBV9 to TRBJ2-1. The CDR3 length is 15 residues, termini included. Germline-derived CDR1 and CDR2 are SGDLS and YYNGEE. The CDR3 spells CASSGGSDTQYFEFF.

This sequence joins TRBV11-3 and TRBJ2-6; D is unclear. This CDR3 region has 16 residues. In germline, CDR1 is SGHNT, CDR2 YENEEA. V was trimmed by 1 base and J by 15 bases, leaving 22 bases between them. The CDR3, as DNA: TGTGCCAGCAGCTTAGCGGGTAAGAACACAGCTACCGACCTGACTTTC. It specifies CASSLAGKNTATDLTF. Drawing the rest from reference TRBV11-3 and TRBJ2-6, the complete variable domain is EAGVVQSPRYKIIEKKQPVAFWCNPISGHNTLYWYLQNLGQGPELLIRYENEEAVDDSQLPKDRFSAERLKGVDSTLKIQPAELGDSAVYLCASSLAGKNTATDLTFGAGSRLTVL.

The chain is built from TRBV4-2 and TRBJ2-7; D is undetermined. This CDR3 has 16 residues. V was clipped by 4 bases and J by 1 base, with 17 bases between them. CDR1 is LGHNA and CDR2 is YNFKEQ in the germline V gene. The chain's CDR3 is CASSLIRGSPSYEQYV. CDR3 nucleotides: TGTGCCAGCAGCCTCATCCGCGGTTCTCCGTCCTACGAGCAGTACGTC.

The V and J genes are TRBV29-1 and TRBJ2-3; 13 positions agree with TRBD2. V lost 4 bases and J lost 0; bases outside the gene matches: 7. Germline V gene data show CDR1 as SQVTM and CDR2 as ANQGSEA. The CDR3 length is 17 residues. The CDR3 protein is CSVGGTSGDASTDTQYF. The CDR3 coding sequence is TGCAGCGTTGGAGGGACTAGCGGGGATGCTAGCACAGATACGCAGTATTTT.

The chain employs TRBV7-2 and TRBJ1-6; 7 bases agree with TRBD1. V gave up 1 base and J gave up 17 bases; unmatched junction bases: 14. The germline V gene encodes CDR1 SGHTA and CDR2 FQGNSA. This CDR3 comprises 15 residues. As DNA, the CDR3 is TGTGCCAGCAGCTTAGGCGGGGGACAGCAAACCCCCTTCCACTTT. Encoded protein: CASSLGGGQQTPFHF. Based on the CDR3 plus reference TRBV7-2 and TRBJ1-6, the full variable domain is GAGVSQSPSNKVTEKGKDVELRCDPISGHTALYWYRQSLGQGLEFLIYFQGNSAPDKSGLPSDRFSAERTGGSVSTLTIQRTQQEDSAVYLCASSLGGGQQTPFHFGNGTRLTVT.

The chain links TRBV2 to TRBJ2-2, with D unclear. The CDR3 spans 12 residues. The germline V and J ends were trimmed by 6 bases and 9 bases, with 11 bases remaining between them. CDR1 SNHLY and CDR2 FYNNEI come from the germline V gene. The chain's CDR3 is CASSPLGWELFF. The DNA for the CDR3 is TGTGCCAGCAGCCCCCTAGGTTGGGAGCTGTTTTTT.

The V gene is TRBV11-1, the J gene TRBJ2-1; 8 positions agree with TRBD2. Germline lookup yields CDR1 SGHAT and CDR2 FQDESV (reference sequence). This CDR3 region has 16 residues. V lost 1 base to trimming and J lost 6 bases; unmatched junction nucleotides: 8. The CDR3 spells CASSLGREGLGNEQFF. In DNA, the CDR3 is TGTGCCAGCAGCTTAGGACGGGAGGGCCTGGGCAATGAGCAGTTCTTC. The complete variable domain, with remaining parts taken from reference TRBV11-1 and TRBJ2-1, reads EAEVAQSPRYKITEKSQAVAFWCDPISGHATLYWYRQILGQGPELLVQFQDESVVDDSQLPKDRFSAERLKGVDSTLKIQPAELGDSAMYLCASSLGREGLGNEQFFGPGTRLTVL.

This clonotype occurred once. A read error may account for a junction end that differs from germline. The V gene is TRBV19, the J gene TRBJ2-2; TRBD2 matches at 7 bases. Germline CDR1 LNHDA, CDR2 SQIVND (reference sequence). The length of the CDR3 is 15 residues. CDR3 sequence reads: CASSIASGATRELFF. In DNA, the CDR3 is TGTGCCAGTAGCATAGCTAGCGGTGCCACCAGGGAGCTGTTCTTC.

On this clonotype itself: It is likely a read error, because the conserved phenylalanine at the end of the CDR3 is missing. No DNA is shown, since the ends of the CDR3 on it are uncertain; the CDR3 is the one TCRdb lists. The J gene is TRBJ2-6, the V gene TRBV15. The CDR3 spans 16 amino acids, including both terminal residues. Looked up from germline, CDR1 is LNHNV and CDR2 is YYDKDF (reference sequence). The CDR3 spells CASSRAADQETHVLTS.

About this clonotype itself: An end of the junction differs from the germline gene, which may be a read error. The V gene is TRBV7-9, the J gene TRBJ2-3, with D uncertain. Germline-derived CDR1 and CDR2 are SEHNR and FQNEAQ (reference sequence). This CDR3 has 11 residues. The CDR3 bases are TGTGCCAGCAGCTTTCAAGATAGGCAGTGGTTT. Protein: CASSFQDRQWF.

This clonotype showed up many times. The CDR3 reads CASSGQGHSTDTQYF. The CDR3 region has the DNA TGTGCCAGTAGTGGACAGGGTCATAGCACAGATACGCAGTATTTT. The chain is built from TRBV19 and TRBJ2-3; 8 positions match TRBD1. CDR3 length: 15 residues. From germline, CDR1 is LNHDA and CDR2 SQIVND (reference sequence). Trimming at V came to 5 bases and at J to 0 bases, leaving 4 bases not matched to a gene.

The chain carries TRBV11-1 and TRBJ2-3, with D unresolved. V lost 3 bases to trimming and J lost 12 bases, with 10 bases between them. Germline-derived CDR1 and CDR2 are SGHAT and FQDESV (reference sequence). The CDR3 extends over 11 amino acids. The CDR3 nucleotides are TGTGCCAGCAGCTTTCAAAGAAGCCAGTATTTT. This sequence encodes CASSFQRSQYF.

CDR3 in DNA: TGTGCCAGCAGAGGGCCCGGAGAGACGCAGTATTTT. This codes for CASRGPGETQYF. This chain connects TRBV7-9 to TRBJ2-3; D is uncertain. The CDR3 has 12 amino acids. The V and J ends lost 6 bases and 9 bases respectively, with 13 bases between them. Looked up from germline, CDR1 is SEHNR and CDR2 is FQNEAQ (reference sequence). Full variable domain (rest looked up from reference TRBV7-9 and TRBJ2-3): DTGVSQNPRHKITKRGQNVTFRCDPISEHNRLYWYRQTLGQGPEFLTYFQNEAQLEKSRLLSDRFSAERPKGSFSTLEIQRTEQGDSAMYLCASRGPGETQYFGPGTRLTVL.

As to this clonotype: The final CDR3 position lacks the conserved phenylalanine or tryptophan, pointing to a likely read error. The DNA is left out, because the CDR3 cannot be placed on it with certainty; the CDR3 is given as TCRdb lists it. The chain couples TRBV2 to TRBJ2-7; the D call TRBD1 from the table was never checked on the DNA. Germline CDR1 is SNHLY and CDR2 is FYNNEI. 15 amino acids form the CDR3, both terminal residues included. The CDR3 spells CASGDRGTDTHDFCS.

This clonotype was seen only once. At one end, the junction sequence differs from germline, possibly due to a read error. The chain links TRBV7-8 to TRBJ2-1; no firm D call. The V gene's germline CDR1 is SGHVS and CDR2 FQNEAQ. The CDR3 has 15 residues. The CDR3 DNA is TGTGCCTGTAGTATAGCTGGCGGAGCCTATAATGAGCAGTTCTTC. It specifies CACSIAGGAYNEQFF.

This clonotype appeared a single time. V is TRBV9 and J is TRBJ2-6; D is unclear. The V and J ends lost 3 bases and 0 bases respectively, with 4 bases between them. This CDR3 is 14 amino acids long. Germline CDR1 is SGDLS and CDR2 is YYNGEE. CDR3 amino acids: CASSGRSGANVLTF. The DNA for the CDR3 is TGTGCCAGCAGCGGACGCTCTGGGGCCAACGTCCTGACTTTC. Full variable domain (missing parts from reference TRBV9 and TRBJ2-6): DSGVTQTPKHLITATGQRVTLRCSPRSGDLSVYWYQQSLDQGLQFLIQYYNGEERAKGNILERFSAQQFPDLHSELNLSSLELGDSALYFCASSGRSGANVLTFGAGSRLTVL.

Points on this clonotype: It is unclear where the CDR3 begins or ends on the DNA, so no DNA is shown, and the CDR3 is as TCRdb lists it. V usage is TRBV9 and J usage is TRBJ2-3. The CDR3 spans 17 amino acids, including both terminal residues. Germline V lookup: CDR1 SGDLS, CDR2 YYNGEE. The CDR3 reads CASSAGSDTQYFDTQYF.

Notes on this clonotype: Compared with germline, one end of the junction differs, possibly owing to a read error. This sequence joins TRBV7-8 and TRBJ2-3; 8 bases are a match to TRBD2. The length of the CDR3 is 13 residues. The germline CDR1 and CDR2 sequences are SGHVS and FQNEAQ. In DNA form, the CDR3 reads TGTGCCAGCGGCGACGCGGGAGGACCCGAGCAGCAGTTT. Its protein is CASGDAGGPEQQF.

This chain joins TRBV7-9 and TRBJ2-3; D assignment may be TRBD1 or TRBD2 (6 bases each). The germline CDR1 and CDR2 sequences are SEHNR and FQNEAQ (reference sequence). Between the trimmed V and J ends, which lost 5 bases and 10 bases, there was a span of 22 bases. The CDR3 is 15 residues long. This CDR3 reads CASSVGGPATSAQYF. The DNA for the CDR3 is TGTGCCAGCAGCGTAGGGGGGCCGGCAACATCAGCGCAGTATTTT.

To note about this clonotype: A read error may account for a junction end that differs from germline. The V gene is TRBV7-8, the J gene TRBJ1-2; D remains ambiguous. The CDR3 sequence is 15 residues long. In germline, CDR1 is SGHVS, CDR2 FQNEAQ. The CDR3 region has the DNA TGTGCCAGCAGCTTTAATCCAGACGCCGCAGCCGGCTCCACCTTC. This encodes CASSFNPDAAAGSTF.

Note on this clonotype: One junction end does not reproduce the germline sequence, and a read error may be involved. The chain couples TRBV7-8 to TRBJ2-3; D perhaps matches TRBD2 (6 bases). Looked up from germline, CDR1 is SGHVS and CDR2 is FQNEAQ. This CDR3 comprises 14 residues. CDR3 sequence (DNA): TGTGCCAGCAGCTTACAGGGAGGCGCCGCTACGCATTATTTT. It yields the protein CASSLQGGAATHYF.